This entry features one T cell receptor beta chain sequence. What it binds is unknown. The same CDR3 is also encoded by other DNA sequences in this sample. This entry comes from a study of cytomegalovirus exposure and HLA in healthy donors. Across the study: The 90 to 150 validation repertoires were produced on the same platform as the 550 to 700 repertoires of the first cohort. This was reported in a later analysis.

V was shortened by 6 bases and J by 5 bases, with 20 bases between the two germline ends. CDR1 is SNHLY, CDR2 FYNNEI, per germline. The CDR3 runs to 15 residues. Findings of the study overall: According to the study, roughly 180 TCR beta chains were cytomegalovirus-associated. In the 120 validation repertoires, about 95% of cluster scores exceeded 0, per a later analysis. While the bulk of TCR sequences proved rare, some public TCRs turned up in many donors.

Assay: immunoSEQ multiplex PCR; the TCRdb copy retains only in-frame clones and omits some. The sample consists of tens of thousands of clones, 94% of them appearing once. The J gene is TRBJ2-7, the V gene TRBV2; D may be TRBD1 (6 bases). The sequenced sample was PBMCs. This clonotype originated in a young woman in good health and CMV-seronegative. DNA of the CDR3: TGTGCCAGCAGCAGGTTTACAGGGTTGGGCCACGAGCAGTACTTC. It codes for CASSRFTGLGHEQYF.